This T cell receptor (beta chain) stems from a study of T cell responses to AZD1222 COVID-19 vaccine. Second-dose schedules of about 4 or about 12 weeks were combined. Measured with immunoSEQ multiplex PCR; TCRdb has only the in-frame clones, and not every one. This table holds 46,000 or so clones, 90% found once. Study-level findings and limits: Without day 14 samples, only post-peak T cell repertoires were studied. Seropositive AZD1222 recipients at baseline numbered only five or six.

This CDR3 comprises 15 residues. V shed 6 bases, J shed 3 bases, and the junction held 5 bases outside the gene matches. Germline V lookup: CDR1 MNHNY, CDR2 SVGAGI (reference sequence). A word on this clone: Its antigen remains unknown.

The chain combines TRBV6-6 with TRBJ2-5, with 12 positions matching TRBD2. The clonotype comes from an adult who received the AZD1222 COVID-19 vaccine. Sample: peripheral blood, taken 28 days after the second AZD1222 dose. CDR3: CASSELAGGKETQYF. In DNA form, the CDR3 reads TGTGCCAGCAGCGAACTAGCGGGGGGAAAAGAGACCCAGTACTTC.